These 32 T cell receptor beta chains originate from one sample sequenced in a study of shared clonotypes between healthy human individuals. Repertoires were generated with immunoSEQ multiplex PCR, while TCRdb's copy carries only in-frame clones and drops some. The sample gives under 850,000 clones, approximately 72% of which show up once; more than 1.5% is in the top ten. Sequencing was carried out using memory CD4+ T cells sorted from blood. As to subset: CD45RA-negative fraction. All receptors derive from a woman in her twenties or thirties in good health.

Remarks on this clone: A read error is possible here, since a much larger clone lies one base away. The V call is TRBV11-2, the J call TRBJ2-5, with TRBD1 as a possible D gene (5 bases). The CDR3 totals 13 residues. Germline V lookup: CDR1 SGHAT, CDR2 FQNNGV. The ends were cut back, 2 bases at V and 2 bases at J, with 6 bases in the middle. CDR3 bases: TGTGCCAGCAGCTTACAGGGACAAGAGACCCAGTACTTC. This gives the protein CASSLQGQETQYF.

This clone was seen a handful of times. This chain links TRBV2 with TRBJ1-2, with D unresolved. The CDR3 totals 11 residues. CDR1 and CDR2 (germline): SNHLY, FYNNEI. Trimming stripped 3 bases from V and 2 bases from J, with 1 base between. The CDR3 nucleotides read TGTGCCAGCAGTGACAACTATGGCTACACCTTC. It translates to CASSDNYGYTF.

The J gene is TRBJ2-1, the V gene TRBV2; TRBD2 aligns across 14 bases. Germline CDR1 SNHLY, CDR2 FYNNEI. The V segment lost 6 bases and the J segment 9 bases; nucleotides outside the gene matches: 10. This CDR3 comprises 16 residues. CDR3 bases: TGTGCCAGCAGAGCTACCGGGACTAGCGGGAGTCTTGAGCAGTTCTTC. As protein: CASRATGTSGSLEQFF.

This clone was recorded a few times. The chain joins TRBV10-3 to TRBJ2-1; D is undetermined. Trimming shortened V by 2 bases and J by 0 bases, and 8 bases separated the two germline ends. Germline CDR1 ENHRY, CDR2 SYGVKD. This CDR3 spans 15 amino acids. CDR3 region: CAISENAGSYNEQFF. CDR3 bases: TGTGCCATCAGTGAGAATGCAGGCTCCTACAATGAGCAGTTCTTC.

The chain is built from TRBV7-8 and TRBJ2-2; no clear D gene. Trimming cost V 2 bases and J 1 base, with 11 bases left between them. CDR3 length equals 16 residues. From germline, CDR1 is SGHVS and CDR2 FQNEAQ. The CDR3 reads CASSLSQLQNTGELFF. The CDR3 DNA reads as TGTGCCAGCAGCTTAAGTCAGTTACAGAACACCGGGGAGCTGTTTTTT.

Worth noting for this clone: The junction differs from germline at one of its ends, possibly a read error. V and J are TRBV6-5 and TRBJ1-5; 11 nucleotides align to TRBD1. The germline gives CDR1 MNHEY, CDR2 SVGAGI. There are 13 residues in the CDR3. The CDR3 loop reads CASSYLGQGALNF. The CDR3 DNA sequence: TGTGCCAGCAGTTACCTAGGACAGGGGGCGCTGAATTTT.

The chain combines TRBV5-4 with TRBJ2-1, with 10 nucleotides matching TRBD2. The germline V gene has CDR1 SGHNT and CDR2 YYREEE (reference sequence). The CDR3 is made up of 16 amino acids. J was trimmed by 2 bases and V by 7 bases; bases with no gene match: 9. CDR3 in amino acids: CASVHGGTSAYNEQFF. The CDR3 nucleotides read TGTGCCAGCGTCCATGGGGGGACTAGCGCCTACAATGAGCAGTTCTTC.

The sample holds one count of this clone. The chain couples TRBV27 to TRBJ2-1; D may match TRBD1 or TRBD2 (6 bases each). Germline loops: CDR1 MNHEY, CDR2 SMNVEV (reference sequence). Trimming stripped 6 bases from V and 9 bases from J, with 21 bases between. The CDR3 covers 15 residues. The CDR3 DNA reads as TGTGCCAGCAGGAAATTGGACAGTGGAGGGACTGAGCAGTTCTTC. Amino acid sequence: CASRKLDSGGTEQFF.

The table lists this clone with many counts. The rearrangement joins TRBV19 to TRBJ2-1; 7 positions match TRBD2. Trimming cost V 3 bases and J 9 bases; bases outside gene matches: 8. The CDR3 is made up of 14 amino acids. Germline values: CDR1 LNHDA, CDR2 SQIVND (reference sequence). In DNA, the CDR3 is TGTGCCAGTAGTATCCCCGGTGGGGGGGGTGAGCAGTTCTTC. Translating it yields CASSIPGGGGEQFF.

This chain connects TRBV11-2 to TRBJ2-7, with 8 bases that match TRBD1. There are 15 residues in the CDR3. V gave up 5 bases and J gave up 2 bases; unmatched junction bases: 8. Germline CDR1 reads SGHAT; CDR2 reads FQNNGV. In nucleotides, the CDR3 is TGTGCCAGCAGCCCCTCCGGACAGGGAGCCTACGAGCAGTACTTC. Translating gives CASSPSGQGAYEQYF.

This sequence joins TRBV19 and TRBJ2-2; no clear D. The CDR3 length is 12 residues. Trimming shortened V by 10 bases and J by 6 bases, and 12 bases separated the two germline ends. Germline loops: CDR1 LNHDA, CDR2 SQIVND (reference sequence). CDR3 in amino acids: CATSLGPGELFF. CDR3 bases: TGTGCCACCAGCCTGGGTCCCGGGGAGCTGTTTTTT.

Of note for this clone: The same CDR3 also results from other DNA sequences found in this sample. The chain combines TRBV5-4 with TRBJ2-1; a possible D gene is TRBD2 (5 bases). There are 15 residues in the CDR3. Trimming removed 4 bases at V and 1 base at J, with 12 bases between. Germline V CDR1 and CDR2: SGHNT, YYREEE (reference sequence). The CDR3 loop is CASSLAAGSYNEQFF. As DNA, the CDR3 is TGTGCCAGCAGCCTGGCGGCGGGTTCCTACAATGAGCAGTTCTTC.

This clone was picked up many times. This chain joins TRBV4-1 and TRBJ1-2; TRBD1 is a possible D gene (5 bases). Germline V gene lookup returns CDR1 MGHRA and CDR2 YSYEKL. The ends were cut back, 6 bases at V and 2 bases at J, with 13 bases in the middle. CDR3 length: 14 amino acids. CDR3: CASRHRDLNYGYTF. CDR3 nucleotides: TGCGCCAGCAGACACCGGGACCTAAACTATGGCTACACCTTC.

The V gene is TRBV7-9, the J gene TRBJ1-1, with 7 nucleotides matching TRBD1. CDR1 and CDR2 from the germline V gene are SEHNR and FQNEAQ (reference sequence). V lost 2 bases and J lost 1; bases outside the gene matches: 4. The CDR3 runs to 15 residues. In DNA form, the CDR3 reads TGTGCCAGCAGCTTATTAGGGGGCGCGAACACTGAAGCTTTCTTT. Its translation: CASSLLGGANTEAFF.

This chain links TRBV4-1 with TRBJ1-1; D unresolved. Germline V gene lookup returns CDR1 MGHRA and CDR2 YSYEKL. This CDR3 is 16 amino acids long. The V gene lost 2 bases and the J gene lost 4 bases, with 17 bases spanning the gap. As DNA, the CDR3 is TGCGCCAGCAGCCAACCGCGCGCCGGGGTCTTCACTGAAGCTTTCTTT. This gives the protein CASSQPRAGVFTEAFF.

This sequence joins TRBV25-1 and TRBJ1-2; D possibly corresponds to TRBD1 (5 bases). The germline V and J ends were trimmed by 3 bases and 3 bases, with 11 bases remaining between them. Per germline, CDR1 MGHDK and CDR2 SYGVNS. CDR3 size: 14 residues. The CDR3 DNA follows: TGTGCCAGCAGTGATTGGACGGGGGACTATGGCTACACCTTC. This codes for CASSDWTGDYGYTF.

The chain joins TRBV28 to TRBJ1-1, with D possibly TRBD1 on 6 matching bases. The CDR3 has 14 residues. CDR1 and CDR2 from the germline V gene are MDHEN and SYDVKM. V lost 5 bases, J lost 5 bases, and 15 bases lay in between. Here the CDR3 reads CASSLAGARTEAFF. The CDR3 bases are TGTGCCAGCAGTCTGGCGGGGGCGCGTACTGAAGCTTTCTTT. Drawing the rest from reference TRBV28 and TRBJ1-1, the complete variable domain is DVKVTQSSRYLVKRTGEKVFLECVQDMDHENMFWYRQDPGLGLRLIYFSYDVKMKEKGDIPEGYSVSREKKERFSLILESASTNQTSMYLCASSLAGARTEAFFGQGTRLTVV.

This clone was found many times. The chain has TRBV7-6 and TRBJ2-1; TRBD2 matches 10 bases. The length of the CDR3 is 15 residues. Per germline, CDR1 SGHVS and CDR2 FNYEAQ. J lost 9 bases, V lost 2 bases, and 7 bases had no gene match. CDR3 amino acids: CASSLSGRAASEQFF. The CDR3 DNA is TGTGCCAGCAGCTTAAGCGGGAGGGCCGCGAGTGAGCAGTTCTTC.

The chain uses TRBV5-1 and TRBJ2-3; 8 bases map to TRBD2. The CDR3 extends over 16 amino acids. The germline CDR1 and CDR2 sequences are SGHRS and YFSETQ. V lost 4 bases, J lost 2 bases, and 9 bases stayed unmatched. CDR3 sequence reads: CASSPAGVGFTDTQYF. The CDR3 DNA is TGCGCCAGCAGCCCAGCGGGAGTCGGTTTCACAGATACGCAGTATTTT.

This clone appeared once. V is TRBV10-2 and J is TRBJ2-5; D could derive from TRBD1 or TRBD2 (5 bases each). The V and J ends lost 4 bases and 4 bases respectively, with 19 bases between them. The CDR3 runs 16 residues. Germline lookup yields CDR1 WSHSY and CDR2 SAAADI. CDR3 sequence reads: CASSASVLLGGETQYF. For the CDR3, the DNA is TGCGCCAGCAGTGCTAGTGTATTACTTGGGGGAGAGACCCAGTACTTC.

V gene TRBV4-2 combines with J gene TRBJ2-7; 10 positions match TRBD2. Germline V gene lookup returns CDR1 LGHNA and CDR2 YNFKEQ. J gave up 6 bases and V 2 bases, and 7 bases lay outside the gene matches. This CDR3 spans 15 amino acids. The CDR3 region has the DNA TGTGCCAGCAGCCAACCCGGGACTAGCGTTGGCGAGCAGTACTTC. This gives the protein CASSQPGTSVGEQYF.

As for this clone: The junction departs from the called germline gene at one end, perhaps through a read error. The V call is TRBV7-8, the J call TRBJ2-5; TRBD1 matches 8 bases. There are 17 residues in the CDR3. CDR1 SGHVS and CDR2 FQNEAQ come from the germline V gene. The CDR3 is CASSFIPGTGRQGTQYF. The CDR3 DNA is TGTGCCAGCAGCTTCATTCCCGGGACAGGCCGCCAAGGGACCCAGTACTTC.

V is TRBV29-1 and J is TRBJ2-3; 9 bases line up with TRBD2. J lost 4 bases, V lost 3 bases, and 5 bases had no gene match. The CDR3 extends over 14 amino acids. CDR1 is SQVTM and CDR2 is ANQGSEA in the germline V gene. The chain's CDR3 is CSVDLAGGSDTQYF. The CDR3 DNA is TGCAGCGTTGATTTGGCGGGAGGGTCAGATACGCAGTATTTT.

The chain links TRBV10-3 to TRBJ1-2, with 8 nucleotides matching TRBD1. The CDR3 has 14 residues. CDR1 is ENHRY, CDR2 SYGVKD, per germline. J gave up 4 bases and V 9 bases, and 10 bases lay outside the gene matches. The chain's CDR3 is CAIKTGQGFYGYTF. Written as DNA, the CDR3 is TGTGCCATTAAAACCGGACAGGGCTTCTATGGCTACACCTTC.

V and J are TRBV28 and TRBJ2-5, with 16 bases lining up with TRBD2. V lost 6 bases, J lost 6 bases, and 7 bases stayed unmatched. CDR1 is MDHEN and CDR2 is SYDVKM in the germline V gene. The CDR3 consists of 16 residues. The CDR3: CASRGTSGRAIQTQYF. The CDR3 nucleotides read TGTGCCAGCAGGGGGACTAGCGGGAGGGCCATCCAGACCCAGTACTTC.

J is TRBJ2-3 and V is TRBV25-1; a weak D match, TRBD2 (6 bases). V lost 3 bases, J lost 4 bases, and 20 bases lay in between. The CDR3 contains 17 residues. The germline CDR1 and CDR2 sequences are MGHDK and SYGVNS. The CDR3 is CASSDEWPTGAADTQYF. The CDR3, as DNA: TGTGCCAGCAGTGATGAGTGGCCGACGGGAGCGGCAGATACGCAGTATTTT. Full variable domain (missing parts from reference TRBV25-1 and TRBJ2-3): EADIYQTPRYLVIGTGKKITLECSQTMGHDKMYWYQQDPGMELHLIHYSYGVNSTEKGDLSSESTVSRIRTEHFPLTLESARPSHTSQYLCASSDEWPTGAADTQYFGPGTRLTVL.

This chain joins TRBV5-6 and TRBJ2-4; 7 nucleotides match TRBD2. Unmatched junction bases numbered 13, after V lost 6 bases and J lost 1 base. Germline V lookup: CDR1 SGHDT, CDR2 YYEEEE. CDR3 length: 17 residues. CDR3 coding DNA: TGTGCCAGCAACCTCTTGGGCGGGAGTAGGGCCAAAAACATTCAGTACTTC. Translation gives CASNLLGGSRAKNIQYF.

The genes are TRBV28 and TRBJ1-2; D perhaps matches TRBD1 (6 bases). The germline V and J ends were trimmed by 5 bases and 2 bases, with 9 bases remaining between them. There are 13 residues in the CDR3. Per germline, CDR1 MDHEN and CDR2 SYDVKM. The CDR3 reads CASSRTANYGYTF. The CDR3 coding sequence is TGTGCCAGCAGTCGGACAGCAAACTATGGCTACACCTTC.

The chain's CDR3 is CASSQGRQGITFF. Here the CDR3 DNA reads TGTGCCAGCAGCCAAGGGAGACAGGGGATCACTTTCTTT. The chain links TRBV14 to TRBJ1-1; 8 bases agree with TRBD1. Germline loops: CDR1 SGHDN, CDR2 FVKESK. The CDR3 consists of 13 residues. Trimming removed 1 base from V and 12 bases from J; junction bases left unmatched: 7.

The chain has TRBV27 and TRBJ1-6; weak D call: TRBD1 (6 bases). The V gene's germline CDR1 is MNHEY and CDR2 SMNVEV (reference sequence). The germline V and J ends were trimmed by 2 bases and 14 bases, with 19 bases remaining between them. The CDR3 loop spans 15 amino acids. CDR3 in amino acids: CASSLRGPPTPTLHF. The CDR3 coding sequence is TGTGCCAGCAGTTTACGGGGGCCGCCGACTCCGACCCTCCACTTT.

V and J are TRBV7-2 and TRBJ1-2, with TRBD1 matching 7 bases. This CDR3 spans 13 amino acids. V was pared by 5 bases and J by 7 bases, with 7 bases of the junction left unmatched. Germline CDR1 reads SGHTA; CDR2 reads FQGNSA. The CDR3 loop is CASSTPGGFGYTF. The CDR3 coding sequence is TGTGCCAGCAGCACACCAGGGGGTTTTGGCTACACCTTC.

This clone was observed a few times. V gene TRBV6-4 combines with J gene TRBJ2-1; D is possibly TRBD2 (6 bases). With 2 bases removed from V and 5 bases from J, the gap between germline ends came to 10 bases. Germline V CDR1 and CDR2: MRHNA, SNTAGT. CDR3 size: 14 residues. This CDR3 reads CASSDGGENNEQFF. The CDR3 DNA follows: TGTGCCAGCAGTGACGGCGGGGAGAACAATGAGCAGTTCTTC.